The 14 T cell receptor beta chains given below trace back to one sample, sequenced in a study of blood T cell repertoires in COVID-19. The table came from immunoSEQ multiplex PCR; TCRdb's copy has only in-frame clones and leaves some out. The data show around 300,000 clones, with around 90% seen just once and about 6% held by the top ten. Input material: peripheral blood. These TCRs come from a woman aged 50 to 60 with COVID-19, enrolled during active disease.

In nucleotides, the CDR3 is TGTGCCAGTAGTAAAAACAGGGGCTTTATCACTGAAGCTTTCTTT. Translated, it gives CASSKNRGFITEAFF. The chain has TRBV19 and TRBJ1-1, with 7 bases matching TRBD1. After removal of 4 bases from V and 4 bases from J, the junction contained 9 bases not matched to a gene. The germline V gene encodes CDR1 LNHDA and CDR2 SQIVND (reference sequence). This CDR3 region has 15 residues.

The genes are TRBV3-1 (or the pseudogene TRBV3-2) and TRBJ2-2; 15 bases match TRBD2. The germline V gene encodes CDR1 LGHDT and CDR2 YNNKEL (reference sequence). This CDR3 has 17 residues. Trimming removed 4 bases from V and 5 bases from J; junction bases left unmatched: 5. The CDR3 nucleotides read TGTGCCAGCAGCCCAGGACTAGCGGGAGGGCATACCGGGGAGCTGTTTTTT. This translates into CASSPGLAGGHTGELFF.

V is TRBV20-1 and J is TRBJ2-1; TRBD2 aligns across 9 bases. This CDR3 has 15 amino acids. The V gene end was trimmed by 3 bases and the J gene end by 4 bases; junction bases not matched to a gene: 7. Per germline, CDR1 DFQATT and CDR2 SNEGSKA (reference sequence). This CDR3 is CSASGALAGYNEQFF. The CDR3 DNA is TGCAGTGCTAGTGGTGCCCTAGCGGGGTACAATGAGCAGTTCTTC.

CDR3 in amino acids: CASSPRDRAGGYTF. The CDR3 bases are TGTGCCAGCAGTCCCCGGGACAGGGCTGGGGGCTACACCTTC. The chain combines TRBV6-5 with TRBJ1-2; 9 nucleotides align to TRBD1. The V gene end was trimmed by 5 bases and the J gene end by 8 bases; junction bases not matched to a gene: 9. Germline V lookup: CDR1 MNHEY, CDR2 SVGAGI. The CDR3 runs to 14 residues.

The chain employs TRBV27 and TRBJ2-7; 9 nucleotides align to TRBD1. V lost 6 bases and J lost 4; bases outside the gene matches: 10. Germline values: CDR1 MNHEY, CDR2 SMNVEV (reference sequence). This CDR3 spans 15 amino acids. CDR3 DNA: TGTGCCAGCAGCTCCGGGACAGGGTTGGAATACGAGCAGTACTTC. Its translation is CASSSGTGLEYEQYF.

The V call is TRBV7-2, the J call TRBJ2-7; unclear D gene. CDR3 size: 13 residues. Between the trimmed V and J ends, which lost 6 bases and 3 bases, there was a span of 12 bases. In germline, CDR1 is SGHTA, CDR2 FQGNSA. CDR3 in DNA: TGTGCCAGCAGGTCACTTCCCGGCTACGAGCAGTACTTC. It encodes CASRSLPGYEQYF.

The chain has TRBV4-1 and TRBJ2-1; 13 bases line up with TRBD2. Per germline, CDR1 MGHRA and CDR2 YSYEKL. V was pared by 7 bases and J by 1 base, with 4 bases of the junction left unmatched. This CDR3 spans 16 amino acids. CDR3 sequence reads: CASTKGLAGSYNEQFF. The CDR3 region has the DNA TGCGCCAGCACCAAGGGACTAGCGGGGTCCTACAATGAGCAGTTCTTC.

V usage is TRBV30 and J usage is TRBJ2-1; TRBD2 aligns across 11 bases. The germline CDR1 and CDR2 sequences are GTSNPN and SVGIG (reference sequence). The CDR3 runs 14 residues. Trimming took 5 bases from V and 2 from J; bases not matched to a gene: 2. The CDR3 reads CAWSGLAAYNEQFF. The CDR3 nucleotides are TGTGCCTGGTCGGGACTAGCGGCCTACAATGAGCAGTTCTTC.

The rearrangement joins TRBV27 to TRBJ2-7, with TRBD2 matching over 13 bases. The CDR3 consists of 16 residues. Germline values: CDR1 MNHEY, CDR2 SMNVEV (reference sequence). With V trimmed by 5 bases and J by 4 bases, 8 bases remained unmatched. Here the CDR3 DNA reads TGTGCCAGCAGTCCATCACTAGCGGGAGGGTATTACGAGCAGTACTTC. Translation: CASSPSLAGGYYEQYF.

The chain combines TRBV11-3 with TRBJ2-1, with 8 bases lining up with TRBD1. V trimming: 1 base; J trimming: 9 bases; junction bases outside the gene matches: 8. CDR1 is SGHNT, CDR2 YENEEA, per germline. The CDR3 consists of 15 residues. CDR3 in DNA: TGTGCCAGCAGCTTAGTAACAGGGGGTTTTATTGAGCAGTTCTTC. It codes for CASSLVTGGFIEQFF. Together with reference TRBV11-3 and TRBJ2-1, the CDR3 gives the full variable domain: EAGVVQSPRYKIIEKKQPVAFWCNPISGHNTLYWYLQNLGQGPELLIRYENEEAVDDSQLPKDRFSAERLKGVDSTLKIQPAELGDSAVYLCASSLVTGGFIEQFFGPGTRLTVL.

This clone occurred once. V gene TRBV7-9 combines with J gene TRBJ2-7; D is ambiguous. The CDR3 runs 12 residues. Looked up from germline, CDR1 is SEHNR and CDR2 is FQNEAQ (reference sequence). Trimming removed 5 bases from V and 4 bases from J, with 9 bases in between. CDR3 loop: CASSHPRYEQYF. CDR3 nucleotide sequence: TGTGCCAGCAGCCACCCCAGATACGAGCAGTACTTC.

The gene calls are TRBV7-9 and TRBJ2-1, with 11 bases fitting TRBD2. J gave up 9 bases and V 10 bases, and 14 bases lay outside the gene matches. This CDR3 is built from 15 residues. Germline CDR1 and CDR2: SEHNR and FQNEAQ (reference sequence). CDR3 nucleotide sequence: TGTGCCACCCCATCCTTTAGCGGGAGGGGTGCTGAGCAGTTCTTC. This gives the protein CATPSFSGRGAEQFF.

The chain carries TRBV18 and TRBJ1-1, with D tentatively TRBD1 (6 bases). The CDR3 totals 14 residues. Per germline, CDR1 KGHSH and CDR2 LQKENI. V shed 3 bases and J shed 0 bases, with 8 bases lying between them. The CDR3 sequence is CASSPNRVNTEAFF. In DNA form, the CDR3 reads TGTGCCAGCTCACCTAACAGGGTGAACACTGAAGCTTTCTTT. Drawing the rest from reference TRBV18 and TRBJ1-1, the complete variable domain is NAGVMQNPRHLVRRRGQEARLRCSPMKGHSHVYWYRQLPEEGLKFMVYLQKENIIDESGMPKERFSAEFPKEGPSILRIQQVVRGDSAAYFCASSPNRVNTEAFFGQGTRLTVV.

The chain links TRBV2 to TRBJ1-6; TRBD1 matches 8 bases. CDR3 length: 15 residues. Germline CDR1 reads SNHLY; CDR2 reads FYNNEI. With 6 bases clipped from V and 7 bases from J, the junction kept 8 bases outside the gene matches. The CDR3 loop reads CASRDYGQGNSPLHF. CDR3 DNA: TGTGCCAGCAGGGATTATGGACAGGGAAATTCACCCCTCCACTTT.